Described below is a single TCR beta chain sequence and its context. This specimen comes from a study of blood T cell repertoires in COVID-19. Study details: Sites across the United States, Italy and Spain contributed samples from acute and convalescent COVID-19. From T cells, B-cell-depleted T cells, or PBMCs came the material, which was cDNA or gDNA.

The CDR3 contains 16 residues. CDR1 is MGHRA and CDR2 is YSYEKL in the germline V gene. The V gene end was trimmed by 3 bases and the J gene end by 4 bases; junction bases not matched to a gene: 5. Per the study methods: Reference gene primer amplification yielded estimated nucleated cell counts. Libraries were prepared by immunoSEQ multiplex PCR; TCRdb keeps only in-frame clonotypes and omits some of them. That table gives V, J and clone size, and the DNA gave D and trimming. The table has approximately 120,000 clones, about nine tenths seen once. The chain recombines TRBV4-1 with TRBJ2-2; 10 positions match TRBD1. This TCR was recovered from a human donor in a cohort sampled during active COVID-19. The sample was peripheral blood. The DNA for the CDR3 is TGCGCCAGCAGCCATGCCCGGGACAGGGGCACCGGGGAGCTGTTTTTT. Translation gives CASSHARDRGTGELFF.